This T cell receptor (beta chain) stems from a study of CD8+CD57+ T cells in acquired aplastic anemia. Study-level background: Average DNA yield from sorted CD4+ and CD8+ cells was about 2.9 ug. Some 10 million reads were obtained on average for healthy donor CD4+ cells.

The J segment lost 6 bases and the V segment lost 10 bases, leaving 10 bases of the junction unmatched. Germline V gene data show CDR1 as LNHNV and CDR2 as YYDKDF (reference sequence). The CDR3 runs to 14 residues. The use of genomic DNA as template underpinned the TCR beta VDJ and CDR3 profiling. TCRdb reanalysed the reads using MiXCR and keeps one entry per CDR3 protein. The table lists 150,000 to 200,000 distinct CDR3 sequences, around 60% of them singletons. Details on this clonotype: The antigen is not known.

The study, taken as a whole, reports: Patients had twenty-nine CD8+ CDR3 sequences in common with controls (the shared set).

Sequenced input: sorted CD4+, CD8+, or CD8+CD57+ T cells (not recorded which) from PBMCs. The V and J genes are TRBV15 and TRBJ2-1; the match to TRBD2 covers 9 bases. The origin of this receptor is a human donor in good health. CDR3 residues: CASSAGGTCNEQFF. Here the CDR3 DNA reads TGTGCCAGCAGTGCGGGAGGGACTTGCAATGAGCAGTTCTTC.